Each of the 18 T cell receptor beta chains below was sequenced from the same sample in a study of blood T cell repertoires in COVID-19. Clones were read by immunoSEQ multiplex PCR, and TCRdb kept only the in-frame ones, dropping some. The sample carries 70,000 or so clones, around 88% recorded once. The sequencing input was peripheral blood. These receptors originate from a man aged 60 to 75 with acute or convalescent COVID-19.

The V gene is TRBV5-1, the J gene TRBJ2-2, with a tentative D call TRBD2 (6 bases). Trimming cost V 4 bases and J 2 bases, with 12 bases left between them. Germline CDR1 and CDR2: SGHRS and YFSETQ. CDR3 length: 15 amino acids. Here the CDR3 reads CASSDGTANTGELFF. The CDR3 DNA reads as TGCGCCAGCAGCGACGGGACTGCTAACACCGGGGAGCTGTTTTTT.

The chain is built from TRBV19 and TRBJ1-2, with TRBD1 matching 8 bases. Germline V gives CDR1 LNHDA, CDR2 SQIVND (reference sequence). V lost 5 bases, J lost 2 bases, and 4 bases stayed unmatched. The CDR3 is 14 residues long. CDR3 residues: CASSVDRANYGYTF. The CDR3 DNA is TGTGCCAGTAGTGTGGACAGGGCCAACTATGGCTACACCTTC.

CDR3 residues: CASSKEGADGCCGYTF. CDR3 DNA sequence: TGTGCCAGCAGCAAAGAGGGGGCGGACGGGTGCTGTGGCTACACCTTC. J is TRBJ1-2 and V is TRBV21-1; the table calls TRBD1, which could not be checked here. TRBV21-1 is marked as a pseudogene. The length of the CDR3 is 16 residues.

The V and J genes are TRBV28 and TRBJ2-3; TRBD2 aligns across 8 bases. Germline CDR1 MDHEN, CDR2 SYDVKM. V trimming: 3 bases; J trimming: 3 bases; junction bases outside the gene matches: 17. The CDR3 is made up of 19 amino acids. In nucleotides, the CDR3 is TGTGCCAGCAGTTTTAACCCCGGGACATATAGCGGGACGACAGATACGCAGTATTTT. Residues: CASSFNPGTYSGTTDTQYF.

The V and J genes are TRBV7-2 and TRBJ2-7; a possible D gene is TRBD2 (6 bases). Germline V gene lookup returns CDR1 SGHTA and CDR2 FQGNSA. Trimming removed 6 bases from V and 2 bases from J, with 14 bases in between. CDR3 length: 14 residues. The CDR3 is CASRRALATYEQYF. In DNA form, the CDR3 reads TGTGCCAGCAGACGGGCGCTAGCGACCTACGAGCAGTACTTC. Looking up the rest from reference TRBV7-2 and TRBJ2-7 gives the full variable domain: GAGVSQSPSNKVTEKGKDVELRCDPISGHTALYWYRQSLGQGLEFLIYFQGNSAPDKSGLPSDRFSAERTGGSVSTLTIQRTQQEDSAVYLCASRRALATYEQYFGPGTRLTVT.

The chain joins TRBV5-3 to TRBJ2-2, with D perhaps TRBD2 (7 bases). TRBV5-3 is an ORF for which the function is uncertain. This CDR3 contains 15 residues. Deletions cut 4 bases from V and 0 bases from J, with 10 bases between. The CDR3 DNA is TGTGCCAGAAGCCGCGGGGGCGCGAACACCGGGGAGCTGTTTTTT. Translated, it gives CARSRGGANTGELFF.

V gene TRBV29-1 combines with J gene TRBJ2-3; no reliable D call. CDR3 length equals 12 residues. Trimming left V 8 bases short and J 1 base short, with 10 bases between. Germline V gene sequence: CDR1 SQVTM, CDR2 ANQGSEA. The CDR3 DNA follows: TGCAGCAAGACTGAGGGCACAGATACGCAGTATTTT. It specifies CSKTEGTDTQYF.

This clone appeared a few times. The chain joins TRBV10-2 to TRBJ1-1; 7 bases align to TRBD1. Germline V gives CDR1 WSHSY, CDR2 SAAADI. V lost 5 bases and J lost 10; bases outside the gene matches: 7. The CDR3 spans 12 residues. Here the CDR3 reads CASSRQGDGAFF. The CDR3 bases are TGCGCCAGCAGTCGTCAGGGGGACGGAGCTTTCTTT.

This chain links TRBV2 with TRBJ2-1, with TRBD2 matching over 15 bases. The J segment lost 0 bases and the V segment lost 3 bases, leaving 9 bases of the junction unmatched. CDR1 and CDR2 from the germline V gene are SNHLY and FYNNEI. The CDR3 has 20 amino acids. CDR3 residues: CASSDAPGLAGGFSYNEQFF. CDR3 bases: TGTGCCAGCAGTGACGCTCCGGGACTAGCGGGGGGTTTCTCCTACAATGAGCAGTTCTTC.

The CDR3 sequence is CATSRDLRPSYGYTF. CDR3 nucleotide sequence: TGTGCCACCAGCAGAGATTTGCGGCCATCCTATGGCTACACCTTC. The V call is TRBV15, the J call TRBJ1-2; D not resolved. The CDR3 loop spans 15 amino acids. Germline CDR1 is LNHNV and CDR2 is YYDKDF (reference sequence). V lost 0 bases, J lost 4 bases, and 12 bases lay in between. The complete variable domain, with remaining parts taken from reference TRBV15 and TRBJ1-2, reads DAMVIQNPRYQVTQFGKPVTLSCSQTLNHNVMYWYQQKSSQAPKLLFHYYDKDFNNEADTPDNFQSRRPNTSFCFLDIRSPGLGDTAMYLCATSRDLRPSYGYTFGSGTRLTVV.

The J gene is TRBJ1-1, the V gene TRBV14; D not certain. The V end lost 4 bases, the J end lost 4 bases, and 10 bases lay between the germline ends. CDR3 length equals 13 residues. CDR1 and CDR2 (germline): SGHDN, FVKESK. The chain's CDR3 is CASSPGRGTEAFF. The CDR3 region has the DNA TGTGCCAGCAGCCCCGGACGGGGCACTGAAGCTTTCTTT.

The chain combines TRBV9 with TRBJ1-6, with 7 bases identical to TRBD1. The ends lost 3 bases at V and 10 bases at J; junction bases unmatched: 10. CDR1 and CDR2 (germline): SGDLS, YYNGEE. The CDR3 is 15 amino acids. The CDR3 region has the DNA TGTGCCAGCAGCGAACAGGGGCTCTTAGGATCACCCCTCCACTTT. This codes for CASSEQGLLGSPLHF.

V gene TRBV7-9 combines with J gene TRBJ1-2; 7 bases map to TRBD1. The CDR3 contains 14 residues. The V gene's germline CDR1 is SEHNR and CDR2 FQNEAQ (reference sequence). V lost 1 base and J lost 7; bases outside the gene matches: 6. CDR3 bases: TGTGCCAGCAGCTTAGGACAGGGAGCGCGTGGCTACACCTTC. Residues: CASSLGQGARGYTF.

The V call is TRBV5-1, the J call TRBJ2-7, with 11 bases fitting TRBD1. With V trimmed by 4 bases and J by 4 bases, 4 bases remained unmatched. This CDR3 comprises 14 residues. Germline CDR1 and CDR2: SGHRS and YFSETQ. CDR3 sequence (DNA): TGCGCCAGCAGCCCTTGGGACAGGGGGTACGAGCAGTACTTC. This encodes CASSPWDRGYEQYF.

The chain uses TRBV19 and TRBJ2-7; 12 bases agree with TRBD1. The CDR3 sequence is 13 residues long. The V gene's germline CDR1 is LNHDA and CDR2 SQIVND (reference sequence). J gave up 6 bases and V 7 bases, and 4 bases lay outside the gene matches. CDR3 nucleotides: TGTGCCAGTACCGAGGGACAGGGGGCCGAGCAGTACTTC. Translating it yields CASTEGQGAEQYF.

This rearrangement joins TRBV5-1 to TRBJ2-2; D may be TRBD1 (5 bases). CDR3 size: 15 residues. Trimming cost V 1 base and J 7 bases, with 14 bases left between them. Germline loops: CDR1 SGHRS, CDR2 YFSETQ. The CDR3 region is CASSLRQGWNGELFF. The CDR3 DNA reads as TGCGCCAGCAGCTTGAGGCAGGGATGGAACGGGGAGCTGTTTTTT.

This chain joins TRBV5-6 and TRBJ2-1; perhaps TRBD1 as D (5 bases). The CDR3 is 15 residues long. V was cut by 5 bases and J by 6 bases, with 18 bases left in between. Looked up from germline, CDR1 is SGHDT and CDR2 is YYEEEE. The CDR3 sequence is CASSPRVSWSNEQFF. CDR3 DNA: TGTGCCAGCAGTCCCAGGGTTTCGTGGAGCAATGAGCAGTTCTTC.

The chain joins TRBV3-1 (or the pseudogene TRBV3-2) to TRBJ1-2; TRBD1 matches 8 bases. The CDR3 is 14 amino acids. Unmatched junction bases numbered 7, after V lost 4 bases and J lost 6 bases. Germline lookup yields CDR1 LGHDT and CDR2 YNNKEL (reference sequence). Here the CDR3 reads CASSRDRLRDGYTF. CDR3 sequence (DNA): TGTGCCAGCAGCCGGGACAGGCTCCGTGATGGCTACACCTTC.